Here is one T cell receptor beta chain with its context. Its specific antigen is unknown. No qualities accompany the bases; no much larger clone lies one base away. The data stem from a study of CD8+CD57+ T cells in acquired aplastic anemia (dated by TCRdb to the late 2010s). For the study in its entirety: DNA extracted from sorted CD4+ and CD8+ cells had a mean of approximately 3 ug, with a range of roughly 0.19 to 27.4 ug. CD8+CD57+ expansion was defined as frequency above the mean frequency observed in healthy subjects. What the research found in general, with its limitations: Patients and healthy controls showed no significant difference in CD8+ Simpson's diversity (P=0.060). Over 25 CD8+ CDR3 sequences were found in both patients and controls but appeared to be highly expressed in patients and within the immunodominant clones of the patients.

CDR3 length: 12 amino acids, cysteine to phenylalanine. Just CDR3 DNA is preserved here, 36 bases in frame from base 1. According to the germline V gene, CDR1 reads SGDLS and CDR2 reads YYNGEE. V and J are truncated by 0 bases and 4 bases respectively, leaving an intervening sequence of 4 bases. Genomic DNA was used as template for profiling of TCR beta VDJ combinations and CDR3 sequences. TCR repertoire sequencing was run on an Illumina HiSeq 2000. On the authors' methods: Repertoire assessment relied on Simpson's diversity index, CDR3 size and DJ length profiles, and TRBV/TRBJ rearrangement plots. The most abundant DNA sequence in the deep sequencing data was defined as the immunodominant clone. CDR3 amino acid sequences were checked for sharing between subjects and were compared against published repertoires and the VDJdb database. TCRdb handled the public reads itself, with Q25 trimming in fastp and clone calling in MiXCR, and kept productive beta chains. Every entry covers one CDR3 protein and lists the most common genes and DNA from its rows. TCRdb assigned the V and J calls; the authors' analysis was not used. The sample table lists approximately 150,000 distinct CDR3 sequences, about 64% of them with a count of one. The ten top clones hold 40% to 55% of the sample.

Expansion of CD8+CD57+ cells had been shown by flow cytometry in the patients chosen for sequencing. Severe acquired aplastic anemia was diagnosed in all patients according to International Study of Aplastic Anemia and Agranulocytosis and Camitta criteria. No therapy had been received by the patients at the time of blood sampling. In this study, sorted CD4+ and CD8+ T cells from the blood of healthy subjects and of severe aplastic anemia patients had their TCR repertoires deep-sequenced. In the USA, patient enrollment took place under clinicaltrials.gov protocols 00001620, 01623167, 00001397, 00071045, 00081523 and 00961064. Ficoll-Paque density gradient centrifugation was used to isolate peripheral blood mononuclear cells. Before DNA extraction, CD4+ and CD8+ T cells were sorted by FACS or by magnetic beads.

This TCR came from a human donor with aplastic anemia. The source material was sorted CD4+, CD8+, or CD8+CD57+ T cells (not recorded which) from PBMCs. This sequence uses TRBV9 and TRBJ1-2; the D gene cannot be resolved reliably. This receptor has the CDR3 CASSVAAYGYTF. In nucleotide form, the sequence is TGTGCCAGCAGCGTAGCGGCCTATGGCTACACCTTC.